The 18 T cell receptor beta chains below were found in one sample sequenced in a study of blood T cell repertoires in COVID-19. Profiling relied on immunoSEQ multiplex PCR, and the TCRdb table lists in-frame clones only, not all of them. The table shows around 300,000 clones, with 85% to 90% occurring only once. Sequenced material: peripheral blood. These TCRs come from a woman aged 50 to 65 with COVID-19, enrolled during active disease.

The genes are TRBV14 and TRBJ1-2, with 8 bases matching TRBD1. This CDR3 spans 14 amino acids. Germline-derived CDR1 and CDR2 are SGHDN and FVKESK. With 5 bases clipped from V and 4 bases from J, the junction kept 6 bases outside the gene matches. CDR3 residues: CASSSWTGSYGYTF. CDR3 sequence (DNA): TGTGCCAGCAGCTCGTGGACAGGGAGCTATGGCTACACCTTC.

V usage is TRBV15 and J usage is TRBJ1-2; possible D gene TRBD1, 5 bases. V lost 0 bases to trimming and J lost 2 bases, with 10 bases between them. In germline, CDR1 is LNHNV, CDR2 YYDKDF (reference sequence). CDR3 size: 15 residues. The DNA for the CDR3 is TGTGCCACCAGCAGAGATGGTGCAGGGAACTATGGCTACACCTTC. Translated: CATSRDGAGNYGYTF.

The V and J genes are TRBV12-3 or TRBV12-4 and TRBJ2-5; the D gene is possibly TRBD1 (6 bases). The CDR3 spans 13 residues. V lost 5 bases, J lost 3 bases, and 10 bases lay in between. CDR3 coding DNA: TGTGCCAGCAGTATTAGGGGGAAAGAGACCCAGTACTTC. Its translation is CASSIRGKETQYF.

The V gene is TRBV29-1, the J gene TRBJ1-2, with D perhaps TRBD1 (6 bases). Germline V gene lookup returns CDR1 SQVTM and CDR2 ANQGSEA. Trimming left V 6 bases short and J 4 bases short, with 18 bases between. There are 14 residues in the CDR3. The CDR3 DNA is TGCAGCGTCCAGAAGTGGACAGCCCTCTATGGCTACACCTTC. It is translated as CSVQKWTALYGYTF.

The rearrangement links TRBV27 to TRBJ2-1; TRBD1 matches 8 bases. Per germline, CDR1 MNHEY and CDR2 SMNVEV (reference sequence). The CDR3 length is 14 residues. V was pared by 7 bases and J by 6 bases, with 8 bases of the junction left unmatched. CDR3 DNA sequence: TGTGCCAGCACCGACGGACAGGGCAGCAATGAGCAGTTCTTC. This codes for CASTDGQGSNEQFF.

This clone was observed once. DNA for the CDR3: TGTGCCAGCAGCTTGCTCATTTGGGCCGTCTACGAGCAGTACTTC. Protein sequence: CASSLLIWAVYEQYF. V usage is TRBV7-4 and J usage is TRBJ2-7, with unresolved D. Germline CDR1 reads SGHVT; CDR2 reads SQSDAQ. The CDR3 has 15 residues. V was clipped by 3 bases and J by 3 bases, with 15 bases between them.

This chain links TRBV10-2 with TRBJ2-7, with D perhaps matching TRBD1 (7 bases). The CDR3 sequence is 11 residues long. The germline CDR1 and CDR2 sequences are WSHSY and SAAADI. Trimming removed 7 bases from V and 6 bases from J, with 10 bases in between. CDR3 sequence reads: CASTGGREQYF. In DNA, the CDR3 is TGCGCCAGCACAGGGGGGCGCGAGCAGTACTTC.

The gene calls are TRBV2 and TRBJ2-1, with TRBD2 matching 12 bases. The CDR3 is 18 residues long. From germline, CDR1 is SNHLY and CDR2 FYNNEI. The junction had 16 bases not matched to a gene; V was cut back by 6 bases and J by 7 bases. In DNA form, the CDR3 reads TGTGCCAGCAGAGCCCTGGGTTGGCTAGCGGGAGGGCAGAATGAGCAGTTCTTC. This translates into CASRALGWLAGGQNEQFF. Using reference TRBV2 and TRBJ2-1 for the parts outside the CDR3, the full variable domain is EPEVTQTPSHQVTQMGQEVILRCVPISNHLYFYWYRQILGQKVEFLVSFYNNEISEKSEIFDDQFSVERPDGSNFTLKIRSTKLEDSAMYFCASRALGWLAGGQNEQFFGPGTRLTVL.

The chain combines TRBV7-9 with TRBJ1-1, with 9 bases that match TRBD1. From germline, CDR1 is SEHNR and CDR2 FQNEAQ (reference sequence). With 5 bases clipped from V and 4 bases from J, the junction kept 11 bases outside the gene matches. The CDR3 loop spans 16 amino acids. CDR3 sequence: CASSTRTGDMGTEAFF. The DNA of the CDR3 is TGTGCCAGCAGCACGCGGACAGGGGATATGGGCACTGAAGCTTTCTTT.

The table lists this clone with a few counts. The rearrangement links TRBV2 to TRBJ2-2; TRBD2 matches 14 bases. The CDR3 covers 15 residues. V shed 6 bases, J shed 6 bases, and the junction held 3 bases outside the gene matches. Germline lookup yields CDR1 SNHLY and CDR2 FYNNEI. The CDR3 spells CASRGTSGSPGELFF. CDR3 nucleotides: TGTGCCAGCAGGGGGACTAGCGGGAGTCCCGGGGAGCTGTTTTTT.

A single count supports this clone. The CDR3, as DNA: TGCGCCAGCAGCGCAGGACAGGGGATCGGCGGTGAAAAACTGTTTTTT. Residues: CASSAGQGIGGEKLFF. The V call is TRBV5-1, the J call TRBJ1-4; 9 bases are a match to TRBD1. The V gene end was trimmed by 4 bases and the J gene end by 7 bases; junction bases not matched to a gene: 11. CDR3 length: 16 residues. Germline V gives CDR1 SGHRS, CDR2 YFSETQ.

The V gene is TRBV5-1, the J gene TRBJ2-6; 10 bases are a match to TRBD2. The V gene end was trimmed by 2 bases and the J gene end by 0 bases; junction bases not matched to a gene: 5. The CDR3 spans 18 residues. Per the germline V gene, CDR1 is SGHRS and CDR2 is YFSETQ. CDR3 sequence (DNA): TGCGCCAGCAGCTTAGGTCCTAGCGGGAGCTCTGGGGCCAACGTCCTGACTTTC. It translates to CASSLGPSGSSGANVLTF.

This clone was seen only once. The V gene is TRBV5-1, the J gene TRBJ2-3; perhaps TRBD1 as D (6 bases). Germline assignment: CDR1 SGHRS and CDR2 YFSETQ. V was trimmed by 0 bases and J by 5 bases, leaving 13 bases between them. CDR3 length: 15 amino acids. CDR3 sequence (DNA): TGCGCCAGCAGCTTGGGAAGTACAGGGTTAGATACGCAGTATTTT. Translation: CASSLGSTGLDTQYF.

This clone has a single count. The CDR3 DNA is TGCAGCGTTGAAGGGGTCCAGGGGGCACCAGTCTCTGGCTACACCTTC. Protein product: CSVEGVQGAPVSGYTF. The chain uses TRBV29-1 and TRBJ1-2, with 8 positions matching TRBD1. Per the germline V gene, CDR1 is SQVTM and CDR2 is ANQGSEA. The CDR3 loop spans 16 amino acids. V lost 1 base, J lost 7 bases, and 14 bases stayed unmatched.

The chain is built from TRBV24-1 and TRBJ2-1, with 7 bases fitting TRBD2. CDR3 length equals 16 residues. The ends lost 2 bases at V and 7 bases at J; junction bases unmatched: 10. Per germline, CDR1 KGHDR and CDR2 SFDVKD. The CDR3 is CATSDYAVTGGNEQFF. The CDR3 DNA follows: TGTGCCACCAGTGATTATGCAGTTACGGGAGGTAATGAGCAGTTCTTC.

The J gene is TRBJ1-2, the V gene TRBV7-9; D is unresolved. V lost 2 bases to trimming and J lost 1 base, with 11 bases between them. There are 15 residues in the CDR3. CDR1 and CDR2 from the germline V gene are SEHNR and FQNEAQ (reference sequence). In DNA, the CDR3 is TGTGCCAGCAGCTTAACGTCCAGAAATAACTATGGCTACACCTTC. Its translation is CASSLTSRNNYGYTF.

This CDR3 reads CASSLDFAGGGTQYF. Written as DNA, the CDR3 is TGCGCCAGCAGCTTGGATTTTGCGGGAGGAGGGACCCAGTACTTC. This chain uses TRBV5-1 with TRBJ2-5, with TRBD2 matching 8 bases. This CDR3 has 15 residues. Germline CDR1 SGHRS, CDR2 YFSETQ. V dropped 0 bases and J dropped 7; count of bases not matched to a gene: 8.

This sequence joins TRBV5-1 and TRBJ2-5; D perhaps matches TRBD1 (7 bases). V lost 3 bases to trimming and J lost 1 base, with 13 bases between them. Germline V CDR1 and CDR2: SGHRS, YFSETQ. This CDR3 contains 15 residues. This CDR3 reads CASSSAGQLQETQYF. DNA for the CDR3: TGCGCCAGCAGCTCGGCGGGACAGCTCCAAGAGACCCAGTACTTC.